These T cell receptor beta chains were read from a single sample in a study of T cell repertoires in cytomegalovirus infection. TCRdb ran MiXCR on the reads and lists one entry per CDR3 protein. The table records about 110,000 distinct CDR3 sequences, under 45% of them present only once. These receptors have no known antigen. This specimen was CD8+ T cells from cultured PBMCs, taken from culture after CMV antigen stimulation. All receptors come from a human donor in good health (CMV status not recorded). Some clones in this sample may be carry-over from other donors' samples. CDR3s leave out the opening cysteine and the closing phenylalanine or tryptophan. Fields, in order: V gene, J gene, CDR3 protein.

TRBV11-2,TRBJ2-5,ASSLDSSSRETQY
TRBV6-5,TRBJ2-4,ASSYIRGDGTRDIQY
TRBV7-9,TRBJ1-6,ASSFLGGQNSPLH
TRBV13,TRBJ1-1,ASSTTVMNTEAF
TRBV27,TRBJ1-1,ASSHRGQGSLTEAF
TRBV7-2,TRBJ1-1,ASSSVWEAVTEAF
TRBV7-2,TRBJ1-6,ASSLGAQSSYNSPLH
TRBV10-3,TRBJ1-2,AITEGDRNILYYGYT
TRBV4-3,TRBJ2-3,ASSLPGQGRADTQY
TRBV7-9,TRBJ1-2,ASSLGAPSST
TRBV7-6,TRBJ1-6,ASSRDRVSPLH
TRBV27,TRBJ2-1,ASSPGRRNEQF
TRBV10-3,TRBJ2-7,AISESISAAEQY
TRBV4-1,TRBJ1-1,ASSPQPGQKTEAF
TRBV7-2,TRBJ1-1,ASSLIGGKAF
TRBV7-9,TRBJ2-7,ASSLIESEQY
TRBV4-1,TRBJ2-7,ASSPGGQGPYEQY
TRBV11-2,TRBJ2-7,ASSLVATGDGGEQY
TRBV4-1,TRBJ2-2,ASSSQGSPGELF
TRBV11-2,TRBJ2-3,ASPRADTQY
TRBV7-6,TRBJ2-6,ASSLADNSGANVLT
TRBV20-1,TRBJ2-7,SANDLAVEQY
TRBV27,TRBJ1-4,ASSPPPPLDLNEKLF
TRBV6-5,TRBJ1-1,ASSYFGDTEAF
TRBV29-1,TRBJ2-3,SVAGIGGTGVTDTQY
TRBV12-3/TRBV12-4,TRBJ2-1,ASSLWLAPSSYNEQF
TRBV18,TRBJ2-2,ASSPLGELF
TRBV12-3/TRBV12-4,TRBJ2-1,ASSSQEDEKDEQF
TRBV27,TRBJ2-1,AARAVRNNEQF
TRBV12-3/TRBV12-4,TRBJ1-2,ASSDGNYGYT
TRBV20-1,TRBJ1-1,SAKTGTEAF
TRBV2,TRBJ2-1,ASRPGTEYNEQF
TRBV28,TRBJ2-3,ASSFSPGFTDTQY
TRBV7-4,TRBJ2-4,ASSLMGQGAGAKNIQY
TRBV27,TRBJ1-6,ASSPGPWGGNSPLH
TRBV11-2,TRBJ2-3,ASSLAVSQADTQY
TRBV7-8,TRBJ2-2,ASSLGAAGGGTGELF
TRBV7-6,TRBJ2-5,ASSTLTGQETQY
TRBV7-6,TRBJ1-1,ASSYGPETPLQAF
TRBV7-2,TRBJ2-2,ASSSTIPGTGELF
TRBV7-8,TRBJ2-5,ASSLAPGQGDPRETQY
TRBV28,TRBJ1-3,ASSSPYKETGNTIY
TRBV6-6,TRBJ2-7,ASGGASYEQY
TRBV2,TRBJ1-1,ASSVWNTEAF
TRBV12-3/TRBV12-4,TRBJ2-5,ASSLALVTSGGPATQY
TRBV19,TRBJ2-2,ASRSGGVDTGELF
TRBV28,TRBJ1-1,ASQRGTSLNTEAF
TRBV12-3/TRBV12-4,TRBJ2-1,ASSKTDRGNQDEQF
TRBV2,TRBJ1-6,ASGPGGNSPLH
TRBV7-9,TRBJ1-4,ASSPTGAEEKLF
TRBV28,TRBJ2-7,ASSLVARTGDSYEQY
TRBV6-6,TRBJ1-2,ASSYSTFTEYGYT
TRBV5-4,TRBJ2-4,ASSLAGEGRGSEAKNIQY
TRBV11-2,TRBJ2-5,ASSLVPSGVGETQY
TRBV24-1,TRBJ2-1,ATSDLDRASSYNEQF